These 14 T cell receptor beta chains were all obtained from the same sample, sequenced in a study of T cells in Graves' hyperthyroidism and ophthalmopathy. RNA transcripts provided the source from which TCR beta CDR3 regions were amplified. The primer set for the first-round RT-PCR of the TCR CDR3 was HTBI. Using its own MiXCR run on the multiplex PCR reads, TCRdb lists one record per CDR3 protein. The repertoire holds approximately 700,000 distinct CDR3 sequences, roughly 46% seen once, with about 7% in the top ten. Sequenced input: peripheral blood or thyroid tissue (not recorded which). These receptors were obtained from an adult man with Graves' disease, either hyperthyroidism or ophthalmopathy (not recorded which).

Concerning this clonotype itself: A much larger clone differs from this one at a single base, so this may be a read error. The chain is built from TRBV7-9 and TRBJ1-1, with 7 bases that match TRBD1. The CDR3 contains 15 residues. Germline loops: CDR1 SEHNR, CDR2 FQNEAQ (reference sequence). In DNA form, the CDR3 reads TGTGCCGGCAGCTTAGCGGGGACAGAAAACACTGAAGCTTTCTTT. Translating it yields CAGSLAGTENTEAFF.

As concerns this clonotype: This may be a read error, as it is one base from a much larger clone. The gene calls are TRBV28 and TRBJ1-2; 7 bases align to TRBD1. Germline V gene sequence: CDR1 MDHEN, CDR2 SYDVKM. V lost 4 bases and J lost 4; bases outside the gene matches: 3. The CDR3 length is 13 residues. The CDR3 nucleotides read TGTGCCAGCAGTTCGACAGGGATCTATGGCTACACCTTC. It yields the protein CASSSTGIYGYTF.

This clonotype appeared once. A much larger clonotype is one base distant, so this may be a read error. The rearrangement joins TRBV2 to TRBJ1-1; D is undetermined. The CDR3 has 13 residues. The germline gives CDR1 SNHLY, CDR2 FYNNEI. V lost 8 bases and J lost 0, with 10 bases in between. CDR3 nucleotides: TGTGCCAGCTGCGAAGGCTTGAACACTGAAGCTTTCTTT. Residues: CASCEGLNTEAFF.

The V gene is TRBV13, the J gene TRBJ1-3; D gene ambiguous. The CDR3 length is 15 residues. V was clipped by 2 bases and J by 2 bases, with 10 bases between them. The V gene's germline CDR1 is PRHDT and CDR2 FYEKMQ (reference sequence). The CDR3 DNA sequence: TGTGCCAGCAGCTTACTCCGGAGCGCTGGAAACACCATATATTTT. Encoded protein: CASSLLRSAGNTIYF. Looking up the rest from reference TRBV13 and TRBJ1-3 gives the full variable domain: AAGVIQSPRHLIKEKRETATLKCYPIPRHDTVYWYQQGPGQDPQFLISFYEKMQSDKGSIPDRFSAQQFSDYHSELNMSSLELGDSALYFCASSLLRSAGNTIYFGEGSWLTVV.

This clonotype was found many times. The gene calls are TRBV20-1 and TRBJ1-2, with a possible D match to TRBD1 (5 bases). The germline V gene encodes CDR1 DFQATT and CDR2 SNEGSKA (reference sequence). The V end was cut by 0 bases, the J end by 2 bases, with 10 bases between. The CDR3 has 14 amino acids. Written as DNA, the CDR3 is TGCAGTGCTAGAGATCAGCACAGGAACTATGGCTACACCTTC. Its protein product is CSARDQHRNYGYTF.

This sequence joins TRBV7-6 and TRBJ1-3; 10 positions match TRBD1. J lost 11 bases, V lost 6 bases, and 7 bases had no gene match. Germline V CDR1 and CDR2: SGHVS, FNYEAQ. The CDR3 is made up of 13 amino acids. CDR3 nucleotide sequence: TGTGCCAGCAGTCCGGGACAGGGGATAGCCATATATTTT. Its protein is CASSPGQGIAIYF.

In this sample, this clonotype turned up once. This chain connects TRBV4-2 to TRBJ1-1, with D tentatively TRBD1 (6 bases). V was cut by 3 bases and J by 0 bases, with 14 bases left in between. Germline V gives CDR1 LGHNA, CDR2 YNFKEQ. This CDR3 spans 16 amino acids. CDR3 coding DNA: TGTGCCAGCAGCCAGGAGGACAGCGCGGTGAACACTGAAGCTTTCTTT. Protein: CASSQEDSAVNTEAFF.

Only a few counts were recorded for this clonotype. This rearrangement joins TRBV5-1 to TRBJ1-6; D remains ambiguous. The CDR3 is 14 residues long. Deletions cut 0 bases from V and 7 bases from J, with 8 bases between. Per the germline V gene, CDR1 is SGHRS and CDR2 is YFSETQ. The CDR3 loop is CASSLVKGNSPLHF. The CDR3 DNA reads as TGCGCCAGCAGCTTGGTTAAAGGGAATTCACCCCTCCACTTT.

The J gene is TRBJ1-1, the V gene TRBV16; 10 bases align to TRBD1. V lost 4 bases, J lost 8 bases, and 10 bases stayed unmatched. The germline CDR1 and CDR2 sequences are KGHSY and FQNENV. The CDR3 covers 15 residues. The CDR3 protein is CASSPGTGALREAFF. The DNA of the CDR3 is TGTGCCAGCAGCCCAGGGACAGGGGCCCTCCGGGAAGCTTTCTTT.

This clonotype was found a few times. In DNA, the CDR3 is TGCAGTGCTACCATGCCGAATATCGCTGAAGCTTTCTTT. Translated, it gives CSATMPNIAEAFF. The V call is TRBV20-1, the J call TRBJ1-1; the D is unclear. CDR1 and CDR2 from the germline V gene are DFQATT and SNEGSKA (reference sequence). This CDR3 region has 13 residues. Trimming removed 4 bases at V and 6 bases at J, with 15 bases between.

A note on this clonotype: No conserved phenylalanine or tryptophan is present at the end of the CDR3, so a read error is the likely explanation. V usage is TRBV19 and J usage is TRBJ1-1, with 10 bases that match TRBD1. V lost 3 bases, J lost 5 bases, and 3 bases stayed unmatched. The CDR3 is made up of 14 amino acids. Germline CDR1 reads LNHDA; CDR2 reads SQIVND (reference sequence). The CDR3 DNA reads as TGTGCCAGTAGTATGGACAGGGGGGGGACTGAAGCTTTCCTT. Its protein product is CASSMDRGGTEAFL.

As regards this clonotype: Being one base from a much bigger clone, this may be a read error. The gene calls are TRBV2 and TRBJ1-6, with 9 nucleotides matching TRBD1. Germline CDR1 is SNHLY and CDR2 is FYNNEI. There are 14 residues in the CDR3. Losses at the gene ends were 7 bases for V and 9 bases for J; bases not matched to a gene: 7. The chain's CDR3 is CASNWDREASPLHF. CDR3 nucleotides: TGTGCCAGCAATTGGGACAGGGAGGCTTCACCCCTCCACTTT. Full variable domain (outside the CDR3, taken from reference TRBV2 and TRBJ1-6): EPEVTQTPSHQVTQMGQEVILRCVPISNHLYFYWYRQILGQKVEFLVSFYNNEISEKSEIFDDQFSVERPDGSNFTLKIRSTKLEDSAMYFCASNWDREASPLHFGNGTRLTVT.

The rearrangement uses TRBV6-2 or TRBV6-3 and TRBJ1-6, with a tentative D call TRBD1 (5 bases). Per the germline V gene, CDR1 is MNHEY and CDR2 is SVGEGT. The germline V and J ends were trimmed by 2 bases and 6 bases, with 11 bases remaining between them. The CDR3 runs to 15 residues. The CDR3 sequence is CASSYQGAVNSPLHF. The CDR3 DNA reads as TGTGCCAGCAGTTACCAAGGGGCAGTTAATTCACCCCTCCACTTT.

This clonotype was seen only a few times. The chain has TRBV19 and TRBJ2-7; TRBD1 matches at 10 bases. CDR1 LNHDA and CDR2 SQIVND come from the germline V gene (reference sequence). The CDR3 runs 16 residues. The trim removed 1 base at V and 5 bases at J, leaving 8 bases unmatched. CDR3 nucleotides: TGTGCCAGTAGTATAGCCTCCGGGACAGGGGTCCACGAGCAGTACTTC. This gives the protein CASSIASGTGVHEQYF.